These 26 T cell receptor beta chains came from one sample sequenced in a study of shared clonotypes between healthy human individuals. This table comes from immunoSEQ multiplex PCR, and its TCRdb copy is limited to in-frame clones, with some not included. The sample lists roughly 1.4 million clones; about 98.5% were seen once. The source material was naive CD4+ T cells sorted from blood. Subset noted: CD45RA+ positively selected. All receptors come from a man aged 30 to 39 in good health.

The chain links TRBV15 to TRBJ2-5; 8 bases align to TRBD1. The germline V gene encodes CDR1 LNHNV and CDR2 YYDKDF (reference sequence). With V trimmed by 2 bases and J by 4 bases, 0 bases remained unmatched. The CDR3 length is 13 residues. In DNA, the CDR3 is TGTGCCACCAGCAGACAGGGGGCAGAGACCCAGTACTTC. As protein: CATSRQGAETQYF.

Details on this clone: Distinct nucleotide sequences in the sample also encode this CDR3. V is TRBV7-2 and J is TRBJ2-3, with D perhaps TRBD2 (5 bases). V lost 1 base and J lost 3, with 8 bases in between. The CDR3 contains 14 residues. Germline-derived CDR1 and CDR2 are SGHTA and FQGNSA. The CDR3 loop reads CASSLGSGTDTQYF. The CDR3 coding sequence is TGTGCCAGCAGCTTAGGTTCGGGAACAGATACGCAGTATTTT. Based on the CDR3 plus reference TRBV7-2 and TRBJ2-3, the full variable domain is GAGVSQSPSNKVTEKGKDVELRCDPISGHTALYWYRQSLGQGLEFLIYFQGNSAPDKSGLPSDRFSAERTGGSVSTLTIQRTQQEDSAVYLCASSLGSGTDTQYFGPGTRLTVL.

The chain carries TRBV6-5 and TRBJ2-3; D gene uncertain. CDR1 is MNHEY and CDR2 is SVGAGI in the germline V gene. CDR3 size: 13 residues. Deletions cut 5 bases from V and 9 bases from J, with 15 bases between. This chain's CDR3 is CASSPRTRYTQYF. As DNA, the CDR3 is TGTGCCAGCAGTCCCCGGACCCGATACACGCAGTATTTT.

The genes are TRBV10-2 and TRBJ1-4; 9 positions agree with TRBD1. The germline V gene has CDR1 WSHSY and CDR2 SAAADI. Trimming took 3 bases from V and 4 from J; bases not matched to a gene: 15. The CDR3 totals 19 residues. The CDR3 loop reads CASSDPFDRGSRNNEKLFF. CDR3 coding DNA: TGCGCCAGCAGTGACCCCTTCGACAGGGGGAGTCGTAATAATGAAAAACTGTTTTTT.

The genes are TRBV7-3 and TRBJ2-5, with 8 bases identical to TRBD2. Germline-derived CDR1 and CDR2 are SGHTA and FQGTGA. J lost 4 bases, V lost 2 bases, and 6 bases had no gene match. CDR3 length: 15 amino acids. Written as DNA, the CDR3 is TGTGCCAGCAGCTTACATGGCACTAGCGGAGAGACCCAGTACTTC. Protein product: CASSLHGTSGETQYF.

Points on this clone: Additional DNA sequences in this sample encode the identical CDR3. The rearrangement links TRBV7-8 to TRBJ2-7, with D unclear. Deletions cut 4 bases from V and 0 bases from J, with 4 bases between. Looked up from germline, CDR1 is SGHVS and CDR2 is FQNEAQ. CDR3 length: 12 amino acids. The CDR3 nucleotides are TGTGCCAGCAGCTCGAGCTCCTACGAGCAGTACTTC. The encoded protein is CASSSSSYEQYF.

V and J are TRBV6-5 and TRBJ2-5, with 10 bases that match TRBD1. Germline values: CDR1 MNHEY, CDR2 SVGAGI. The CDR3 totals 15 residues. V lost 5 bases to trimming and J lost 4 bases; unmatched junction nucleotides: 7. The DNA for the CDR3 is TGTGCCAGCAGTCAGGACCGGGACAGGGGAGAGACCCAGTACTTC. Amino acids: CASSQDRDRGETQYF.

V is TRBV28 and J is TRBJ2-1; 8 bases line up with TRBD2. Germline trimming cut 6 bases from V and 3 bases from J; bases unmatched to any gene: 7. Germline CDR1 reads MDHEN; CDR2 reads SYDVKM. This CDR3 is built from 15 residues. The CDR3 sequence is CASSPGGEGYNEQFF. The DNA of the CDR3 is TGTGCCAGCAGCCCGGGGGGGGAAGGCTACAATGAGCAGTTCTTC.

The chain recombines TRBV5-4 with TRBJ2-7; the D gene is possibly TRBD2 (5 bases). The CDR3 extends over 12 amino acids. V gave up 4 bases and J gave up 5 bases, with 10 bases separating them. The germline V gene has CDR1 SGHNT and CDR2 YYREEE (reference sequence). This CDR3 reads CASSRGQNEQYF. CDR3 DNA: TGTGCCAGCAGCAGAGGGCAGAACGAGCAGTACTTC.

This CDR3 reads CASSARDRVSNTGELFF. The CDR3 DNA is TGTGCCAGCAGTGCCCGGGACAGGGTATCGAACACCGGGGAGCTGTTTTTT. The genes are TRBV27 and TRBJ2-2, with TRBD1 matching 9 bases. Trimming at V came to 5 bases and at J to 0 bases, leaving 7 bases not matched to a gene. CDR3 length: 17 residues. CDR1 is MNHEY, CDR2 SMNVEV, per germline (reference sequence).

The V gene is TRBV18, the J gene TRBJ2-7, with TRBD1 matching 7 bases. This CDR3 is 16 amino acids long. With 4 bases clipped from V and 2 bases from J, the junction kept 11 bases outside the gene matches. Germline V lookup: CDR1 KGHSH, CDR2 LQKENI. CDR3 coding DNA: TGTGCCAGCTCACGAACAACCGGGACAGACCCCTACGAGCAGTACTTC. This gives the protein CASSRTTGTDPYEQYF.

This chain links TRBV29-1 with TRBJ2-2, with TRBD2 matching over 7 bases. The V gene's germline CDR1 is SQVTM and CDR2 ANQGSEA. The CDR3 is made up of 13 amino acids. V lost 7 bases and J lost 3; bases outside the gene matches: 5. The CDR3 sequence: CSAKRDYTGELFF. The CDR3 DNA reads as TGCAGCGCGAAGCGGGACTACACCGGGGAGCTGTTTTTT.

This rearrangement joins TRBV5-1 to TRBJ1-4; perhaps TRBD1 as D (5 bases). V lost 4 bases and J lost 0, with 13 bases in between. This CDR3 is built from 16 residues. The germline CDR1 and CDR2 sequences are SGHRS and YFSETQ. In DNA form, the CDR3 reads TGCGCCAGCAGCCCGGTGGGGGGACCAACTAATGAAAAACTGTTTTTT. This encodes CASSPVGGPTNEKLFF.

This chain joins TRBV6-5 and TRBJ1-2; TRBD1 agrees at 9 bases. With V trimmed by 6 bases and J by 6 bases, 8 bases remained unmatched. Looked up from germline, CDR1 is MNHEY and CDR2 is SVGAGI. The CDR3 runs 14 residues. CDR3 nucleotides: TGTGCCAGCAGACCGGGACAGGGATCCGATGGCTACACCTTC. Translation gives CASRPGQGSDGYTF.

The chain uses TRBV29-1 and TRBJ2-1; weak D call: TRBD1 (5 bases). CDR3 size: 14 residues. Trimming removed 4 bases from V and 10 bases from J, with 20 bases in between. Germline-derived CDR1 and CDR2 are SQVTM and ANQGSEA. CDR3 region: CSVGFRVHQGEQFF. The CDR3 region has the DNA TGCAGCGTTGGTTTTCGAGTCCATCAGGGAGAGCAGTTCTTC.

The rearrangement links TRBV4-1 to TRBJ2-1; unclear D gene. CDR1 MGHRA and CDR2 YSYEKL come from the germline V gene. CDR3 length: 15 residues. With 0 bases removed from V and 5 bases from J, the gap between germline ends came to 11 bases. CDR3 in amino acids: CASSQEIRLNNEQFF. DNA for the CDR3: TGCGCCAGCAGCCAAGAAATAAGGCTTAACAATGAGCAGTTCTTC.

This clone occurred once. The chain combines TRBV29-1 with TRBJ1-5, with D maybe TRBD1 (5 bases). Trimming shortened V by 2 bases and J by 1 base, and 6 bases separated the two germline ends. This CDR3 spans 13 amino acids. Germline CDR1 and CDR2: SQVTM and ANQGSEA. CDR3 in amino acids: CSVEWGSNQPQHF. In DNA form, the CDR3 reads TGCAGCGTTGAATGGGGGAGCAATCAGCCCCAGCATTTT.

Here the CDR3 DNA reads TGTGCCAGCAGTTACGGACTAGCTCTGGGCGAGCAGTACTTC. Amino acids: CASSYGLALGEQYF. The chain joins TRBV6-5 to TRBJ2-7, with 8 bases lining up with TRBD2. Looked up from germline, CDR1 is MNHEY and CDR2 is SVGAGI. The CDR3 consists of 14 residues. The trim removed 2 bases at V and 6 bases at J, leaving 6 bases unmatched.

V and J are TRBV18 and TRBJ2-3; D is tentatively TRBD1 or TRBD2 (5 bases each). The germline gives CDR1 KGHSH, CDR2 LQKENI. V shed 4 bases and J shed 6 bases, with 17 bases lying between them. This CDR3 region has 15 residues. CDR3 DNA: TGTGCCAGCTCACGAATTAGGGACCCTTCGGATACGCAGTATTTT. As protein: CASSRIRDPSDTQYF.

The chain is built from TRBV29-1 and TRBJ2-1; TRBD2 is a possible D gene (7 bases). The germline gives CDR1 SQVTM, CDR2 ANQGSEA. The germline V and J ends were trimmed by 7 bases and 7 bases, with 14 bases remaining between them. The CDR3 has 12 amino acids. CDR3 residues: CSASEGGNEQFF. The DNA of the CDR3 is TGCAGCGCATCGGAGGGGGGGAATGAGCAGTTCTTC.

This chain uses TRBV6-1 with TRBJ2-7, with TRBD2 matching over 15 bases. With V trimmed by 2 bases and J by 1 base, 12 bases remained unmatched. The CDR3 has 20 amino acids. Germline loops: CDR1 MNHNS, CDR2 SASEGT. CDR3 in DNA: TGTGCCAGCAGTGAACACCGTCCCGGGACTAGCGGGAGGTGGTCCTACGAGCAGTACTTC. As protein: CASSEHRPGTSGRWSYEQYF.

This chain joins TRBV19 and TRBJ1-1; a possible D gene is TRBD1 (5 bases). This CDR3 comprises 16 residues. Germline assignment: CDR1 LNHDA and CDR2 SQIVND (reference sequence). The V gene lost 6 bases and the J gene lost 7 bases, with 24 bases spanning the gap. CDR3 nucleotides: TGTGCCAGTAGCCAAAATCTACAGGTCCAAGCGAATGAAGCTTTCTTT. Residues: CASSQNLQVQANEAFF.

The rearrangement joins TRBV9 to TRBJ2-1, with 11 bases lining up with TRBD2. Germline trimming cut 4 bases from V and 8 bases from J; bases unmatched to any gene: 11. The CDR3 contains 16 residues. Germline lookup yields CDR1 SGDLS and CDR2 YYNGEE. CDR3 protein: CASSPLAGVLVDEQFF. The DNA for the CDR3 is TGTGCCAGCAGCCCACTAGCGGGAGTCCTGGTGGATGAGCAGTTCTTC.

The V call is TRBV6-4, the J call TRBJ1-2, with D possibly matching TRBD1 (5 bases). Trimming cost V 5 bases and J 8 bases, with 21 bases left between them. Per germline, CDR1 MRHNA and CDR2 SNTAGT. The CDR3 covers 15 residues. The CDR3: CASSRPGWLLWGYTF. The CDR3 bases are TGTGCCAGCAGTCGCCCAGGGTGGCTTCTTTGGGGCTACACCTTC.

The V call is TRBV6-5, the J call TRBJ1-5; maybe TRBD1 (5 bases). This CDR3 is 15 amino acids long. Per germline, CDR1 MNHEY and CDR2 SVGAGI. Trimming stripped 5 bases from V and 4 bases from J, with 15 bases between. CDR3 protein: CASSPSGQGNQPQHF. The CDR3 DNA sequence: TGTGCCAGCAGTCCATCGGGGCAGGGAAATCAGCCCCAGCATTTT.

This chain links TRBV2 with TRBJ2-2, with 8 bases that match TRBD1. This CDR3 comprises 15 residues. The ends lost 8 bases at V and 0 bases at J; junction bases unmatched: 5. Germline V gives CDR1 SNHLY, CDR2 FYNNEI. The CDR3 nucleotides are TGTGCCAGCGTTTTGGGACAGGCGAACACCGGGGAGCTGTTTTTT. Its protein product is CASVLGQANTGELFF.